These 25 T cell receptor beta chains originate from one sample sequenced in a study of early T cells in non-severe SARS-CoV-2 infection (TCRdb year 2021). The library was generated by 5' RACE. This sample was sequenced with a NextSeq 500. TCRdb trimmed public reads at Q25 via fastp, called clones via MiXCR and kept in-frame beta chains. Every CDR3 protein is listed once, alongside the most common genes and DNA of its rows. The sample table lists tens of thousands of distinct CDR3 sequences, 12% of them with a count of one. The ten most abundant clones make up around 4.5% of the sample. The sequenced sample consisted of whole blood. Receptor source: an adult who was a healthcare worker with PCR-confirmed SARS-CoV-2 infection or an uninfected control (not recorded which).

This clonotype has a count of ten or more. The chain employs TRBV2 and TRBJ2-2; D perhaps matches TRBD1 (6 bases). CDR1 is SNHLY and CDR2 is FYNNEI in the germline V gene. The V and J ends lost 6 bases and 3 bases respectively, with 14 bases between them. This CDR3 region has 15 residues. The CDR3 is CASSKGQTDTGELFF. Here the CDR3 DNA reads TGTGCCAGCAGCAAAGGACAGACTGACACCGGGGAGCTGTTTTTT.

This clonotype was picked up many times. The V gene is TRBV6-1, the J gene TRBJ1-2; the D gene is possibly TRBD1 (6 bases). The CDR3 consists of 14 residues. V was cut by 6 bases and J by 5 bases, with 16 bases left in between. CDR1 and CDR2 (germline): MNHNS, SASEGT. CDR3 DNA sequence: TGTGCCAGCAGGATGCCGGGGGGGCTATATGGCTACACCTTC. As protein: CASRMPGGLYGYTF.

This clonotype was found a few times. The CDR3 coding sequence is TGCGCCAGCAGCTTGTTTATTCAAGACCACGAGCAGTACTTC. It is translated as CASSLFIQDHEQYF. The V call is TRBV5-1, the J call TRBJ2-7, with D unclear. This CDR3 contains 14 residues. Trimming removed 1 base from V and 5 bases from J, with 13 bases in between. Germline CDR1 is SGHRS and CDR2 is YFSETQ.

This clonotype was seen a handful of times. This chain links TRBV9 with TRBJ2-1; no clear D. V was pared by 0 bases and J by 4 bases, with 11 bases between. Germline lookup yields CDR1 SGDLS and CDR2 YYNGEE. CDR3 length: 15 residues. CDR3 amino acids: CASSVDPQTYNEQFF. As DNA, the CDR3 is TGTGCCAGCAGCGTAGACCCCCAGACTTACAATGAGCAGTTCTTC. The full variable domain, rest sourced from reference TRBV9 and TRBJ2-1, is DSGVTQTPKHLITATGQRVTLRCSPRSGDLSVYWYQQSLDQGLQFLIQYYNGEERAKGNILERFSAQQFPDLHSELNLSSLELGDSALYFCASSVDPQTYNEQFFGPGTRLTVL.

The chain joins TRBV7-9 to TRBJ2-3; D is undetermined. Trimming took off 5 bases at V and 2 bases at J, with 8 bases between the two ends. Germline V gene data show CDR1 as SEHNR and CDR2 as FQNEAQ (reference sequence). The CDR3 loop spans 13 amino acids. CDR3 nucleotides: TGTGCCAGCAGCCACGAGACCACAGATACGCAGTATTTT. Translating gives CASSHETTDTQYF.

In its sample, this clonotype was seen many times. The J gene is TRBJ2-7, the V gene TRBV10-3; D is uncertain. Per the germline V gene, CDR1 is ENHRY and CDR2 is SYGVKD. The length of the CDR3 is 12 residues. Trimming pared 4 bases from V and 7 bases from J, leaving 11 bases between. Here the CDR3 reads CAISGDTVEQYF. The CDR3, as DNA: TGTGCCATCAGTGGTGACACCGTGGAGCAGTACTTC.

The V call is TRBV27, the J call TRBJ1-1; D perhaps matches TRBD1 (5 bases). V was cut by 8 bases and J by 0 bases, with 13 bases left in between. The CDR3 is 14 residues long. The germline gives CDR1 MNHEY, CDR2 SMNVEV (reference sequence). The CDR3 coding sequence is TGTGCCAGCCGCCTGGGACTTATGAACACTGAAGCTTTCTTT. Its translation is CASRLGLMNTEAFF.

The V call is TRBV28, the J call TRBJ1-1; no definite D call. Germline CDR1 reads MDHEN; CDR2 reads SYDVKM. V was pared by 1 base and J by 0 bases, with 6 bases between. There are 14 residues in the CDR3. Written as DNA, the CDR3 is TGTGCCAGCAGTTTATCCAGGATGAACACTGAAGCTTTCTTT. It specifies CASSLSRMNTEAFF.

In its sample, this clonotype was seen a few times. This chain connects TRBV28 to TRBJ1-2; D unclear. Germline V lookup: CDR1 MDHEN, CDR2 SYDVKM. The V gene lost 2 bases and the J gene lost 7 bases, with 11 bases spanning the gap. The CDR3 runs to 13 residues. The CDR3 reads CASSLTSQPGYTF. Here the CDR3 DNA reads TGTGCCAGCAGTTTAACTTCCCAGCCTGGCTACACCTTC.

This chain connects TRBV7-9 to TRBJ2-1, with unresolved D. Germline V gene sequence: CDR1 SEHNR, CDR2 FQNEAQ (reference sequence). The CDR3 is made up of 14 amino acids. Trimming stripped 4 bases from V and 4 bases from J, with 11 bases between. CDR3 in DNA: TGTGCCAGCAGCTCCATGGGAATTTACAATGAGCAGTTCTTC. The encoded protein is CASSSMGIYNEQFF.

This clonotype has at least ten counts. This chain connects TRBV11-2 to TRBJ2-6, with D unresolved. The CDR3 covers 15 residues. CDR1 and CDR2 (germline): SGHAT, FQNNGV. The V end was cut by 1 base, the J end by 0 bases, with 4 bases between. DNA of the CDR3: TGTGCCAGCAGCTTAGGCAACTCTGGGGCCAACGTCCTGACTTTC. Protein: CASSLGNSGANVLTF.

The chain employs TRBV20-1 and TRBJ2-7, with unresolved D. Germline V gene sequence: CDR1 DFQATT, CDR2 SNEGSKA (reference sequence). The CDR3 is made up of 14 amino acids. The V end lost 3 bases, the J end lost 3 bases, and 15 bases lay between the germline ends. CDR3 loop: CSASLPSGYYEQYF. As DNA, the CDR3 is TGCAGTGCTAGTTTGCCCTCAGGCTACTACGAGCAGTACTTC.

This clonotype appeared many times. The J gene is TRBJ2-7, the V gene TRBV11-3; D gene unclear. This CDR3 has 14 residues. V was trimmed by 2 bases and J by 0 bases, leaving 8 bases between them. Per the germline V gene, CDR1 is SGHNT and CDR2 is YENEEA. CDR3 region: CASSLNPSSYEQYF. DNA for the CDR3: TGTGCCAGCAGCTTAAATCCTAGCTCCTACGAGCAGTACTTC.

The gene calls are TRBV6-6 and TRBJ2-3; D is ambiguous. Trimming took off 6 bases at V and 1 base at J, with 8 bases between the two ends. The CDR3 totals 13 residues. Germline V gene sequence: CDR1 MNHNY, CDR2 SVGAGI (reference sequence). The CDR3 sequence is CASSNQGTDTQYF. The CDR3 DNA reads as TGTGCCAGCAGCAATCAGGGCACAGATACGCAGTATTTT.

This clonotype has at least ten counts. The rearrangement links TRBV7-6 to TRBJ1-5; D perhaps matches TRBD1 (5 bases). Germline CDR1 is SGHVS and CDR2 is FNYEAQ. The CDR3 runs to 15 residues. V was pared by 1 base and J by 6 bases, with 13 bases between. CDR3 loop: CASSLGLGGGQPQHF. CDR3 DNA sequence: TGTGCCAGCAGCTTAGGTCTGGGGGGAGGTCAGCCCCAGCATTTT.

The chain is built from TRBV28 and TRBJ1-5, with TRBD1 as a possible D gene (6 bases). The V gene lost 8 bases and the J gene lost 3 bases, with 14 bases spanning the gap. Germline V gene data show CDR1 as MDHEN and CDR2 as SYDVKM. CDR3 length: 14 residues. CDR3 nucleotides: TGTGCCAGCCGGGGGGCAGGGTACAATCAGCCCCAGCATTTT. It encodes CASRGAGYNQPQHF. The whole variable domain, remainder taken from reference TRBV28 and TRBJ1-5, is DVKVTQSSRYLVKRTGEKVFLECVQDMDHENMFWYRQDPGLGLRLIYFSYDVKMKEKGDIPEGYSVSREKKERFSLILESASTNQTSMYLCASRGAGYNQPQHFGDGTRLSIL.

CDR3 coding DNA: TGTGCCAGCTCACCAATCCAGGGGCCTCACTACGAGCAGTACTTC. It codes for CASSPIQGPHYEQYF. The J gene is TRBJ2-7, the V gene TRBV18, with D maybe TRBD1 (6 bases). The V end lost 2 bases, the J end lost 3 bases, and 14 bases lay between the germline ends. The V gene's germline CDR1 is KGHSH and CDR2 LQKENI. The CDR3 sequence is 15 residues long.

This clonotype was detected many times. CDR3 sequence: CASSVFSANLYNEQFF. The CDR3 DNA sequence: TGTGCCAGCAGCGTATTCTCGGCAAACCTCTACAATGAGCAGTTCTTC. The chain employs TRBV9 and TRBJ2-1; D not certain. The CDR3 is 16 residues long. Germline assignment: CDR1 SGDLS and CDR2 YYNGEE. Trimming took off 1 base at V and 3 bases at J, with 14 bases between the two ends.

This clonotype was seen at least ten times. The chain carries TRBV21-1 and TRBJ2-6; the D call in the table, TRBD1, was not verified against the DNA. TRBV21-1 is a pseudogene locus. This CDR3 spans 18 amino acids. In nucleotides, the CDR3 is TGTGCCAGCAGCGGAAGGGCAGGGGGCCGCTCTGGGGCCAACGTCCTGACTTTC. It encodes CASSGRAGGRSGANVLTF.

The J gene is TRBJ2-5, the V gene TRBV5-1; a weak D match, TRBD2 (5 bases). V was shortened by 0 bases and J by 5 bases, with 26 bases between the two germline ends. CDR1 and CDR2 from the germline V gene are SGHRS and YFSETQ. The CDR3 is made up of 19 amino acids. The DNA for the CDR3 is TGCGCCAGCAGCTTGGGAGGCTGGACCCGGGTCGGGTCGGGGGAGACCCAGTACTTC. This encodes CASSLGGWTRVGSGETQYF.

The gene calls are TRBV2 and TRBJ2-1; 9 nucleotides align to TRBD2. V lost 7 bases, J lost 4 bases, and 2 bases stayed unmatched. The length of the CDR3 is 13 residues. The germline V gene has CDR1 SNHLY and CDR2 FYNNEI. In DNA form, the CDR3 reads TGTGCCAGCACTAGCGGGGAATACAATGAGCAGTTCTTC. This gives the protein CASTSGEYNEQFF.

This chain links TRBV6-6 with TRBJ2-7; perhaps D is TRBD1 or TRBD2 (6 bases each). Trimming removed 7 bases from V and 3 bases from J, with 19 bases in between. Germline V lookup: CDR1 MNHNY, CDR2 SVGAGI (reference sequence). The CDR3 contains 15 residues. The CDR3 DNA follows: TGTGCCAGCACCTACGCCGTACAGGGAGGCTACGAGCAGTACTTC. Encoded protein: CASTYAVQGGYEQYF.

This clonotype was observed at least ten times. Here the CDR3 DNA reads TGTGCCAGCAGCGAAGACTGGGGCGTAGAGACCCAGTACTTC. It is translated as CASSEDWGVETQYF. This sequence joins TRBV7-2 and TRBJ2-5, with D possibly TRBD1 on 5 matching bases. The CDR3 extends over 14 amino acids. Trimming took 5 bases from V and 4 from J, leaving 14 bases between them. Germline CDR1 and CDR2: SGHTA and FQGNSA.

The DNA for the CDR3 is TGTGCCAGCAGCTTAGGCCCCGGGACTAGCGGGAGGGCCATCGAGCAGTACTTC. It translates to CASSLGPGTSGRAIEQYF. The chain combines TRBV7-6 with TRBJ2-7, with 16 nucleotides matching TRBD2. The CDR3 has 18 amino acids. Germline V gene lookup returns CDR1 SGHVS and CDR2 FNYEAQ. The V gene end was trimmed by 1 base and the J gene end by 6 bases; junction bases not matched to a gene: 9.

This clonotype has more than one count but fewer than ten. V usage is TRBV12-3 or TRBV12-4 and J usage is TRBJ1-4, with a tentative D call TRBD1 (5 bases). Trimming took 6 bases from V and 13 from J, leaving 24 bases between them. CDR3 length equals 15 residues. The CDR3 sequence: CASSPPTDSSQRLFF. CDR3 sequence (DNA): TGTGCCAGCAGCCCGCCCACCGACAGTTCCCAAAGACTGTTTTTT.